This T cell receptor (beta chain) is from a study of T cell responses to AZD1222 COVID-19 vaccine. Study observations and caveats: Baseline seropositivity characterized only six AZD1222 recipients.

Comment on this clone: Its target is not known.

The assay was immunoSEQ multiplex PCR, and TCRdb's table has in-frame clones only and misses some. The data contain about 180,000 clones, 70% to 90% of them singletons. This CDR3 spans 17 amino acids. J gave up 1 base and V 1 base, and 8 bases lay outside the gene matches. Germline CDR1 and CDR2: MGHRA and YSYEKL. The TCR comes from an adult who received the AZD1222 COVID-19 vaccine. This specimen was peripheral blood, taken 28 days after the second AZD1222 dose. The rearrangement links TRBV4-1 to TRBJ2-3, with 7 bases aligning to TRBD2. This chain's CDR3 is CASSQAPLAAGTDTQYF. The CDR3 region has the DNA TGCGCCAGCAGCCAAGCGCCTCTAGCGGCGGGCACAGATACGCAGTATTTT.